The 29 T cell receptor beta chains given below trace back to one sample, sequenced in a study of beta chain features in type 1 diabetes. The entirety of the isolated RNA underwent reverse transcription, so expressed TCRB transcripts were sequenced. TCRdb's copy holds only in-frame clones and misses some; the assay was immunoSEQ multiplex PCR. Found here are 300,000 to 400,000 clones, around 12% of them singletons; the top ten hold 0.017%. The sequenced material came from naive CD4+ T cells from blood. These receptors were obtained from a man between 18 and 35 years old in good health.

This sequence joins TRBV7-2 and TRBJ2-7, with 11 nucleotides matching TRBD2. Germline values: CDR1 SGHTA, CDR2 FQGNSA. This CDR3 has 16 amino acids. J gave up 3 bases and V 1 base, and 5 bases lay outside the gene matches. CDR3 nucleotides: TGTGCCAGCAGCTTAGGACTAGCGGGGACCCTCTACGAGCAGTACTTC. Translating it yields CASSLGLAGTLYEQYF.

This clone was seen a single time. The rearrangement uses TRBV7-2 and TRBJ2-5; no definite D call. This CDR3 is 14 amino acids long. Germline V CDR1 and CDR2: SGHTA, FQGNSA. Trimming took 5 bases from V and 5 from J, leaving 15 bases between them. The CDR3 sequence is CASSPRNARETQYF. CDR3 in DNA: TGTGCCAGCAGCCCCCGAAACGCCCGGGAGACCCAGTACTTC.

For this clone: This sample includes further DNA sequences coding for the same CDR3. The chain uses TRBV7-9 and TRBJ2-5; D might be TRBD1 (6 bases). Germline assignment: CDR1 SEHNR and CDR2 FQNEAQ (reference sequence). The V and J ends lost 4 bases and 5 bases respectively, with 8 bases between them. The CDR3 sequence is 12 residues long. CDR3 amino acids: CASSSQGETQYF. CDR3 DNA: TGTGCCAGCAGCTCCCAGGGGGAGACCCAGTACTTC. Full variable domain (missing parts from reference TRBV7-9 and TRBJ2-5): DTGVSQNPRHKITKRGQNVTFRCDPISEHNRLYWYRQTLGQGPEFLTYFQNEAQLEKSRLLSDRFSAERPKGSFSTLEIQRTEQGDSAMYLCASSSQGETQYFGPGTRLLVL.

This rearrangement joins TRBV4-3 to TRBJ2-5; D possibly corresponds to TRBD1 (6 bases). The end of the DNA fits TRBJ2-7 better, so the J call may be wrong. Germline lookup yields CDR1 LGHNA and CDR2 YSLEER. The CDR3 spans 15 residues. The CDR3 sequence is CASSLQGGFTYEQYF. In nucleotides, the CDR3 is TGCGCCAGCAGCCTACAGGGCGGGTTTACCTACGAGCAGTACTTC.

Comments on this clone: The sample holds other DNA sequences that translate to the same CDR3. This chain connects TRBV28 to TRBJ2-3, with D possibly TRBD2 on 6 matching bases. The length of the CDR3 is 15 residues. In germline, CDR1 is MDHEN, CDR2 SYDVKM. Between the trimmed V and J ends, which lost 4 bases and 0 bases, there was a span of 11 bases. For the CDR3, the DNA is TGTGCCAGCAGTTCCCCCGGGGGTAGCACAGATACGCAGTATTTT. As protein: CASSSPGGSTDTQYF.

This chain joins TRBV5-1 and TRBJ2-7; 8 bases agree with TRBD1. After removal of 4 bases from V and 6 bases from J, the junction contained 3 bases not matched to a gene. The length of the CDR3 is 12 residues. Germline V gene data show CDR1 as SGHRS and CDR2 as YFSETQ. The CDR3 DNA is TGCGCCAGCAGCAGAGGACAGGGCGAGCAGTACTTC. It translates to CASSRGQGEQYF.

CDR3 sequence reads: CATNPRDNGYTF. CDR3 sequence (DNA): TGTGCCACCAACCCCCGGGACAATGGCTACACCTTC. The chain carries TRBV10-3 and TRBJ1-2; TRBD1 is a possible D gene (6 bases). CDR3 size: 12 residues. V was shortened by 10 bases and J by 6 bases, with 15 bases between the two germline ends. Germline V gene lookup returns CDR1 ENHRY and CDR2 SYGVKD.

The chain's CDR3 is CASSSMGPGVFYEQYF. CDR3 in DNA: TGTGCCAGCAGCTCTATGGGGCCGGGGGTGTTCTACGAGCAGTACTTC. The V and J genes are TRBV13 and TRBJ2-7; tentative D call: TRBD2 (6 bases). CDR3 length equals 16 residues. Looked up from germline, CDR1 is PRHDT and CDR2 is FYEKMQ (reference sequence). V was trimmed by 4 bases and J by 3 bases, leaving 19 bases between them.

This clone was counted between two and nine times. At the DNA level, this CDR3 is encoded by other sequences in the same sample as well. Written as DNA, the CDR3 is TGTGCCAGCAGTTTGCGGGATACGCAGTATTTT. This gives the protein CASSLRDTQYF. The chain combines TRBV28 with TRBJ2-3; D gene unclear. CDR3 length equals 11 residues. Trimming pared 3 bases from V and 6 bases from J, leaving 4 bases between. Germline V gene data show CDR1 as MDHEN and CDR2 as SYDVKM.

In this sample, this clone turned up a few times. The CDR3 loop is CAISPGTSGGWGSSYNEQFF. The CDR3 DNA reads as TGTGCCATCAGCCCAGGGACTAGCGGGGGTTGGGGGAGCTCCTACAATGAGCAGTTCTTC. The V and J genes are TRBV10-3 and TRBJ2-1; 14 bases are a match to TRBD2. Losses at the gene ends were 6 bases for V and 0 bases for J; bases not matched to a gene: 13. There are 20 residues in the CDR3. Germline assignment: CDR1 ENHRY and CDR2 SYGVKD.

Here the CDR3 reads CASSLSGQGPGADTQYF. The CDR3 DNA reads as TGTGCCAGCAGTTTATCAGGACAGGGGCCGGGGGCAGATACGCAGTATTTT. The rearrangement uses TRBV28 and TRBJ2-3; 9 bases align to TRBD1. The CDR3 runs 17 residues. V shed 1 base, J shed 4 bases, and the junction held 9 bases outside the gene matches. Germline-derived CDR1 and CDR2 are MDHEN and SYDVKM.

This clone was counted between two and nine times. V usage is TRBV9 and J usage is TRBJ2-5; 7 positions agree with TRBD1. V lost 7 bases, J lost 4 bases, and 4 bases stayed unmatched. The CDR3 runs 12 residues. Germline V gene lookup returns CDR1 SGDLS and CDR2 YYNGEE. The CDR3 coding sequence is TGTGCCAGCGGGGCAGGGGGAGAGACCCAGTACTTC. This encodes CASGAGGETQYF.

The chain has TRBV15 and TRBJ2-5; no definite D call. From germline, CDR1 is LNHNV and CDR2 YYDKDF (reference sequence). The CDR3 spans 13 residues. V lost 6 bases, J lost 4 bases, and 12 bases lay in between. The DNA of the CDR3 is TGTGCCACCAGTCACCGAGTTGGAGAGACCCAGTACTTC. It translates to CATSHRVGETQYF.

This CDR3 is CASSAATGLPGGYTF. The CDR3, as DNA: TGTGCCAGCAGTGCGGCGACGGGTCTGCCTGGGGGCTACACCTTC. The rearrangement links TRBV2 to TRBJ1-2; D gene ambiguous. Trimming stripped 4 bases from V and 8 bases from J, with 20 bases between. This CDR3 spans 15 amino acids. CDR1 and CDR2 (germline): SNHLY, FYNNEI.

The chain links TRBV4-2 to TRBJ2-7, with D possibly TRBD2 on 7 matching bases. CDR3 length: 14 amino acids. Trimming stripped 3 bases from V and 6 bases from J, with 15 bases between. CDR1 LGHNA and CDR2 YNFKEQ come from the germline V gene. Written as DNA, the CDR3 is TGTGCCAGCAGCCAGAGGGGGGGATCTGCCGAGCAGTACTTC. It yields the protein CASSQRGGSAEQYF.

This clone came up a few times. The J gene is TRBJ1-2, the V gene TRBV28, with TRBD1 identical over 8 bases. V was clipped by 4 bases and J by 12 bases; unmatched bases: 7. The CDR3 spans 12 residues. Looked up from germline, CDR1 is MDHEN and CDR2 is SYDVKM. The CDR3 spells CASSSSDRVNTF. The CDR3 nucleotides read TGTGCCAGCAGTTCCTCGGACAGGGTCAACACCTTC.

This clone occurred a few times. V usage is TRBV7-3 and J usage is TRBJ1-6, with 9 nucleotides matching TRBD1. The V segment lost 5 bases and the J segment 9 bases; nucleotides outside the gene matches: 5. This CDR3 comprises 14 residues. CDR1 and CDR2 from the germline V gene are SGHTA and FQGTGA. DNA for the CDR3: TGTGCCAGCAGCGCGGACAGGGGTATTTCACCCCTCCACTTT. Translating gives CASSADRGISPLHF.

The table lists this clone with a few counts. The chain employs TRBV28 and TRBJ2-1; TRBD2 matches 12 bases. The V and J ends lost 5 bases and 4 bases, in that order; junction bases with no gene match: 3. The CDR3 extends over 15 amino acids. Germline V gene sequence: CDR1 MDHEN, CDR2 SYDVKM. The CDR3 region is CASSPSGGAYNEQFF. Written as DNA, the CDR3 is TGTGCCAGCAGTCCTAGCGGGGGGGCGTACAATGAGCAGTTCTTC.

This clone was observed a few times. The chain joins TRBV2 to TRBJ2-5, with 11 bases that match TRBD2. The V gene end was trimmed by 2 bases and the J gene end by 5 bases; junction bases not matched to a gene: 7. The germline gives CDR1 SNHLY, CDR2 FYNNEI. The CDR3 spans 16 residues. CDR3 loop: CASSEFTSGSSETQYF. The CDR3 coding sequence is TGTGCCAGCAGTGAATTTACTAGCGGGAGCTCGGAGACCCAGTACTTC.

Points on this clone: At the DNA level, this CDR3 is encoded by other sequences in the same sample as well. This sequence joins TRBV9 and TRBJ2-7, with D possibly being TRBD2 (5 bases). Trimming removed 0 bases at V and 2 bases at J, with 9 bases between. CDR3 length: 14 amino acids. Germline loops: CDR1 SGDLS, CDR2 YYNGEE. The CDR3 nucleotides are TGTGCCAGCAGCGTAGATCCGGGAACCTACGAGCAGTACTTC. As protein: CASSVDPGTYEQYF. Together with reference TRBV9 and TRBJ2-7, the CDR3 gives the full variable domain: DSGVTQTPKHLITATGQRVTLRCSPRSGDLSVYWYQQSLDQGLQFLIQYYNGEERAKGNILERFSAQQFPDLHSELNLSSLELGDSALYFCASSVDPGTYEQYFGPGTRLTVT.

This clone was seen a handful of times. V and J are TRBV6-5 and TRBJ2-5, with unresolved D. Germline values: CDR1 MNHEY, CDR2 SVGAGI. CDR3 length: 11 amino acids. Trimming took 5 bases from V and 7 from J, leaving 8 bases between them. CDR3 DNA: TGTGCCAGCAGTGGGCGTGGGACCCAGTACTTC. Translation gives CASSGRGTQYF.

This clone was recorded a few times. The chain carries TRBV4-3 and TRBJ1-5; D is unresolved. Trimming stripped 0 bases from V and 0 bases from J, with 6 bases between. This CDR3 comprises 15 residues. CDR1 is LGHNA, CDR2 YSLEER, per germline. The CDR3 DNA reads TGCGCCAGCAGCCAAGACCTATATAGCAATCAGCCCCAGCATTTT. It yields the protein CASSQDLYSNQPQHF.

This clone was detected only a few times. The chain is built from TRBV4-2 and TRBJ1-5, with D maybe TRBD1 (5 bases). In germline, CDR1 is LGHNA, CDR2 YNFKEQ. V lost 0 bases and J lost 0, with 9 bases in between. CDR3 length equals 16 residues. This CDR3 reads CASSQDSGISNQPQHF. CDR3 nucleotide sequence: TGTGCCAGCAGCCAAGACTCAGGGATTAGCAATCAGCCCCAGCATTTT.

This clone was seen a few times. CDR3 amino acids: CASSRDRHYGYTF. In DNA form, the CDR3 reads TGTGCCAGCAGCCGGGACAGGCACTATGGCTACACCTTC. The V and J genes are TRBV9 and TRBJ1-2; TRBD1 matches 8 bases. Trimming took 4 bases from V and 3 from J; bases not matched to a gene: 2. Per the germline V gene, CDR1 is SGDLS and CDR2 is YYNGEE. The CDR3 runs 13 residues.

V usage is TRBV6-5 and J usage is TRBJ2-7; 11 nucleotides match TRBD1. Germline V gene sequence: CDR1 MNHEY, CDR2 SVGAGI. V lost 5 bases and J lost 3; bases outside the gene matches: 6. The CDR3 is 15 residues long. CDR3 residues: CASSRTGGSVYEQYF. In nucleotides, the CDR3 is TGTGCCAGCAGTAGGACAGGGGGCTCGGTCTACGAGCAGTACTTC.

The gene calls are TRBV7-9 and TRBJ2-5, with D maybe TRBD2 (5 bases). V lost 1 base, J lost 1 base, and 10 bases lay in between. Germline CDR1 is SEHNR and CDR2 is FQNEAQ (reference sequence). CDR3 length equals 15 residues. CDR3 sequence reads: CASSLVRVPQETQYF. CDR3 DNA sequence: TGTGCCAGCAGCTTAGTGAGGGTCCCCCAAGAGACCCAGTACTTC.

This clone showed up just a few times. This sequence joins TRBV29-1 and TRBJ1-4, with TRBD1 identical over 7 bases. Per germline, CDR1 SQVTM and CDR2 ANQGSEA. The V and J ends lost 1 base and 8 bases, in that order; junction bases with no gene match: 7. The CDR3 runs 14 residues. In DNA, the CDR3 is TGCAGCGTTGAAGTAACAGGGGCTGGGGAAAAACTGTTTTTT. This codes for CSVEVTGAGEKLFF.

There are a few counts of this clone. The CDR3 nucleotides read TGTGCCAGTAGTATTAGGGACAGGGTCAATGAGCAGTTCTTC. Translating it yields CASSIRDRVNEQFF. The rearrangement joins TRBV19 to TRBJ2-1; TRBD1 agrees at 9 bases. This CDR3 has 14 residues. CDR1 and CDR2 (germline): LNHDA, SQIVND (reference sequence). With 3 bases clipped from V and 6 bases from J, the junction kept 3 bases outside the gene matches.

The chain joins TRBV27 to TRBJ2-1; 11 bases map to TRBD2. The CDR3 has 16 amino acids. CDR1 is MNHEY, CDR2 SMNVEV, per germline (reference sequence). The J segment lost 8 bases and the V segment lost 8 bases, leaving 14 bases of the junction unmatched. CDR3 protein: CASHWVAGGQRHEQFF. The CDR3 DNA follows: TGTGCCAGCCACTGGGTAGCGGGAGGGCAGCGGCATGAGCAGTTCTTC.